This is a list of T cell receptor beta chains from one sample in a study of T cell changes during pregnancy in multiple sclerosis. Using immunoSEQ multiplex PCR, the repertoire was profiled, and TCRdb retains in-frame clones only, with some absent. The data contain tens of thousands of clones, roughly nine tenths of them singletons. The sequencing here drew on CD4+ T cells from peripheral blood mononuclear cells, taken after pregnancy. All receptors come from a female donor with multiple sclerosis, enrolled in a pregnancy study. Both conserved end residues are part of each CDR3. The D gene is left open where the match is weak. Not all rows give a size; the values are once, few, many and, for expanded clones, a class.

TRBJ2-1	TRBV25-1	TRBD1	-	TGTGCCAGCCTCGGGACAGGGATGTACAATGAGCAGTTCTTC	CASLGTGMYNEQFF
TRBJ1-2	TRBV18	-	-	TGTGCCAGCTCACCGGTAGGGGATAACTACGGCTACACCTTC	CASSPVGDNYGYTF
TRBJ1-1	TRBV7-2	-	-	TGTGCCAGCAGCTCCACAGGGATGGTGACTGAAGCTTTCTTT	CASSSTGMVTEAFF
TRBJ2-1	TRBV2	TRBD2	-	TGTGCCAGCAATGCGGGAGGGTTCAATGAGCAGTTCTTC	CASNAGGFNEQFF
TRBJ2-4	TRBV25-1	TRBD2	-	TGTGCCAGCAGTGTTGGCGGGAGGGCTGACATTCAGTACTTC	CASSVGGRADIQYF
TRBJ2-2	TRBV7-2	-	-	TGTGCCAGCAGATCCGGTGGTACCGGGGAGCTGTTTTTT	CASRSGGTGELFF
TRBJ1-2	TRBV19	TRBD1	-	TGTGCCAGTAGTGCACAGGGGGCTGGTAACTATGGCTACACCTTC	CASSAQGAGNYGYTF
TRBJ1-5	TRBV4-1	-	-	TGCGCCAGCAGCCAAGACGCAGGGAATAGCAATCAGCCCCAGCATTTT	CASSQDAGNSNQPQHF
TRBJ2-5	TRBV18	-	once	TGTGCCAGCTCTACTGGGCAGACCCAGTACTTC	CASSTGQTQYF
TRBJ1-5	TRBV4-2	TRBD1	-	TGTGCCAGCAGCCAATTCGGACAGGGAAGGAGCAATCAGCCCCAGCATTTT	CASSQFGQGRSNQPQHF
TRBJ1-1	TRBV29-1	TRBD1	-	TGCAGCGTTGAAGATCAGGGCCAGGGGGCTGAAGCTTTCTTT	CSVEDQGQGAEAFF
TRBJ2-7	TRBV10-3	TRBD2	-	TGTGCCATCAGGGGAGGGATGAGCTCCTACGAGCAGTACTTC	CAIRGGMSSYEQYF
TRBJ2-3	TRBV5-1	TRBD2	-	TGCGCCAGCAGCTCTGACGGGGCGGGGGGTAGCACAGATACGCAGTATTTT	CASSSDGAGGSTDTQYF
TRBJ1-6	TRBV4-2	-	-	TGTGCCAGCAGCCAAGATCGACAGGCCTTTTCACCCCTCCACTTT	CASSQDRQAFSPLHF
TRBJ2-3	TRBV5-1	TRBD2	-	TGCGCCAGCAGCTCGGCCCCGGGACTAGCGGGGTCAGATACGCAGTATTTT	CASSSAPGLAGSDTQYF
TRBJ2-7	TRBV4-2	-	-	TGTGCCAGCAGCCAAGGCGCCAGGGCTCAGCACTACGAGCAGTACTTC	CASSQGARAQHYEQYF
TRBJ1-6	TRBV9	-	-	TGTGCCAGCAGTTCCTCGCTGGGGGGGCAGGGCGGGAATTCACCCCTCCACTTT	CASSSSLGGQGGNSPLHF
TRBJ1-2	TRBV19	-	once	TGTGCCAGTAGTATACAAAAGGGAGCTAACTATGGCTACACCTTC	CASSIQKGANYGYTF
TRBJ2-7	TRBV20-1	-	once	TGCAGTGCTAGTCCGGGCGAGCAGTACTTC	CSASPGEQYF
TRBJ2-1	TRBV28	-	-	TGTGCCAGCAGTGACTCGCGGGACTTTTACAATGAGCAGTTCTTC	CASSDSRDFYNEQFF
TRBJ1-5	TRBV7-8	-	-	TGTGCCAGCAGCTTTCGAGGGGGGGTTGAGCCCCAGCATTTT	CASSFRGGVEPQHF
TRBJ1-4	TRBV14	-	few	TGTGCCAGCAGCGAAGTGGAGGGACGTCCTGAAAAACTGTTTTTT	CASSEVEGRPEKLFF
TRBJ2-7	TRBV18	TRBD1	-	TGTGCCAGCTCACCGGGACAGGTCTACGAGCAGTACTTC	CASSPGQVYEQYF
TRBJ2-3	TRBV30	-	-	TGTGCCTGGAGTGTCGCGGCTTCGGATACGCAGTATTTT	CAWSVAASDTQYF
TRBJ2-2	TRBV2	TRBD2	-	TGTGCCAGCAGTCTAGCGGGGGGGCCGTTAGCCGGGGAGCTGTTTTTT	CASSLAGGPLAGELFF
TRBJ2-1	TRBV27	-	-	TGTGCCAGCAGGGAAGAGCCTACAGGGAGGGCCAATGAGCAGTTCTTC	CASREEPTGRANEQFF
TRBJ1-2	TRBV9	-	-	TGTGCCAGCAGCGAAGGGGATCGTGGCTATGGCTACACCTTC	CASSEGDRGYGYTF
TRBJ2-7	TRBV6-1	TRBD2	few	TGTGCCAGCAGTGAAGGGACTAGCGGGGGTTTCTACGAGCAGTACTTC	CASSEGTSGGFYEQYF